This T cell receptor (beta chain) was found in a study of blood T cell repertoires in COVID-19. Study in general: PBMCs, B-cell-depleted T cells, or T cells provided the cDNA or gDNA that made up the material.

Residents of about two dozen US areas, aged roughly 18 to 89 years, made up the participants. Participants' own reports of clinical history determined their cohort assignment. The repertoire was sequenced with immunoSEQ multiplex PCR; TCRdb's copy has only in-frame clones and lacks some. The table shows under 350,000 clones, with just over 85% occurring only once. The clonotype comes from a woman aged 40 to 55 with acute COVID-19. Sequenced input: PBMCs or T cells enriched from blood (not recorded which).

CDR3 amino acids: CASSEDGASYNEQFF. The CDR3 DNA reads as TGTGCCAGCAGTGAAGATGGGGCATCCTACAATGAGCAGTTCTTC. The V and J genes are TRBV2 and TRBJ2-1; tentative D call: TRBD1 (5 bases). The CDR3 contains 15 residues. Germline loops: CDR1 SNHLY, CDR2 FYNNEI. V was clipped by 1 base and J by 1 base, with 8 bases between them. Based on the CDR3 plus reference TRBV2 and TRBJ2-1, the full variable domain is EPEVTQTPSHQVTQMGQEVILRCVPISNHLYFYWYRQILGQKVEFLVSFYNNEISEKSEIFDDQFSVERPDGSNFTLKIRSTKLEDSAMYFCASSEDGASYNEQFFGPGTRLTVL.